These 29 T cell receptor beta chains share one sample of origin, sequenced in a study of shared clonotypes between healthy human individuals. Method: immunoSEQ multiplex PCR; TCRdb's copy keeps in-frame clones and lacks some. The table records about 2.2 million clones, about 93% of them present only once. It was CD45RO-negative cells, positively selected for CCR7, that made up naive CD8 cells, with terminally differentiated effector memory CD45RA+ cells excluded. What was sequenced was naive CD8+ T cells from PBMCs. These receptors originate from a young man in good health. Some clones in this sample may be carry-over from other donors' samples.

The chain links TRBV9 to TRBJ2-6, with a tentative D call TRBD1 (6 bases). Per germline, CDR1 SGDLS and CDR2 YYNGEE. This CDR3 comprises 17 residues. V was clipped by 3 bases and J by 2 bases, with 15 bases between them. CDR3 bases: TGTGCCAGCAGCGACAGGGTTCATACGACTGGGGCCAACGTCCTGACTTTC. Its translation: CASSDRVHTTGANVLTF.

This clone occurred a few times. This chain connects TRBV28 to TRBJ1-2; 7 bases map to TRBD1. The CDR3 has 13 amino acids. Germline V gene lookup returns CDR1 MDHEN and CDR2 SYDVKM. Germline trimming cut 3 bases from V and 5 bases from J; bases unmatched to any gene: 3. DNA of the CDR3: TGTGCCAGCAGTTTCGGGACAGTTTATGGCTACACCTTC. As protein: CASSFGTVYGYTF.

This chain connects TRBV5-4 to TRBJ2-2; 9 bases map to TRBD1. The V and J ends lost 4 bases and 6 bases, in that order; junction bases with no gene match: 4. Germline-derived CDR1 and CDR2 are SGHNT and YYREEE (reference sequence). CDR3 length: 14 residues. Here the CDR3 reads CASSPGTGPGELFF. DNA for the CDR3: TGTGCCAGCAGCCCCGGGACAGGGCCCGGGGAGCTGTTTTTT. Using reference TRBV5-4 and TRBJ2-2 for the parts outside the CDR3, the full variable domain is ETGVTQSPTHLIKTRGQQVTLRCSSQSGHNTVSWYQQALGQGPQFIFQYYREEENGRGNFPPRFSGLQFPNYSSELNVNALELDDSALYLCASSPGTGPGELFFGEGSRLTVL.

The rearrangement joins TRBV7-9 to TRBJ2-7; D possibly corresponds to TRBD2 (7 bases). Trimming shortened V by 4 bases and J by 4 bases, and 20 bases separated the two germline ends. The germline gives CDR1 SEHNR, CDR2 FQNEAQ (reference sequence). The CDR3 sequence is 16 residues long. The CDR3 is CASSSGEGGSPYEQYF. CDR3 nucleotide sequence: TGTGCCAGCAGCTCAGGGGAGGGAGGATCTCCTTACGAGCAGTACTTC.

The rearrangement links TRBV28 to TRBJ1-4; tentatively, D is TRBD1 (5 bases). The CDR3 has 15 amino acids. Looked up from germline, CDR1 is MDHEN and CDR2 is SYDVKM. V lost 6 bases and J lost 3, with 14 bases in between. CDR3 sequence reads: CASSPRDASNEKLFF. In DNA form, the CDR3 reads TGTGCCAGCAGCCCTCGGGACGCCTCTAATGAAAAACTGTTTTTT.

Details on this clone: Other nucleotide sequences in the sample specify the same CDR3. V gene TRBV27 combines with J gene TRBJ2-1, with 13 bases fitting TRBD2. Trimming took 5 bases from V and 6 from J; bases not matched to a gene: 4. The V gene's germline CDR1 is MNHEY and CDR2 SMNVEV (reference sequence). This CDR3 has 15 residues. This CDR3 is CASSPGTSGTNEQFF. The CDR3 DNA follows: TGTGCCAGCAGTCCAGGGACTAGCGGGACCAATGAGCAGTTCTTC.

This clone has only one observation. This chain joins TRBV7-9 and TRBJ2-1; D is possibly TRBD1 (6 bases). The CDR3 runs to 16 residues. Trimming removed 5 bases from V and 2 bases from J, with 16 bases in between. CDR1 is SEHNR and CDR2 is FQNEAQ in the germline V gene (reference sequence). CDR3 protein: CASSPNTGRTYNEQFF. CDR3 DNA: TGTGCCAGCAGCCCAAATACAGGGAGAACCTACAATGAGCAGTTCTTC.

The chain carries TRBV7-9 and TRBJ1-3, with D hard to call. Trimming stripped 6 bases from V and 0 bases from J, with 12 bases between. The germline CDR1 and CDR2 sequences are SEHNR and FQNEAQ (reference sequence). This CDR3 spans 15 amino acids. CDR3 sequence (DNA): TGTGCCAGCAGAACACCGATTTACTCTGGAAACACCATATATTTT. This sequence encodes CASRTPIYSGNTIYF.

The J gene is TRBJ2-2, the V gene TRBV7-9; 10 nucleotides align to TRBD2. The CDR3 loop spans 15 amino acids. The V gene's germline CDR1 is SEHNR and CDR2 FQNEAQ (reference sequence). V dropped 4 bases and J dropped 3; count of bases not matched to a gene: 2. As DNA, the CDR3 is TGTGCCAGCAGCTCCGGGACTAGCGACACCGGGGAGCTGTTTTTT. Protein sequence: CASSSGTSDTGELFF.

The J gene is TRBJ2-7, the V gene TRBV6-1; 7 positions agree with TRBD2. CDR1 and CDR2 (germline): MNHNS, SASEGT. With V trimmed by 3 bases and J by 3 bases, 8 bases remained unmatched. The CDR3 is 15 amino acids. The CDR3 coding sequence is TGTGCCAGCAGTGAGAGACTAGCCGCCAACTACGAGCAGTACTTC. This encodes CASSERLAANYEQYF.

The chain is built from TRBV7-8 and TRBJ2-1, with 13 bases matching TRBD2. CDR1 is SGHVS, CDR2 FQNEAQ, per germline. CDR3 length: 22 residues. V lost 1 base to trimming and J lost 7 bases; unmatched junction nucleotides: 22. The CDR3 bases are TGTGCCAGCAGCTTAGGATCTTTGGGGGGACTAGCGGGAACGGTCCAACGAAATGAGCAGTTCTTC. Its translation is CASSLGSLGGLAGTVQRNEQFF. Looking up the rest from reference TRBV7-8 and TRBJ2-1 gives the full variable domain: GAGVSQSPRYKVAKRGQDVALRCDPISGHVSLFWYQQALGQGPEFLTYFQNEAQLDKSGLPSDRFFAERPEGSVSTLKIQRTQQEDSAVYLCASSLGSLGGLAGTVQRNEQFFGPGTRLTVL.

This clone was picked up one time. This CDR3 is also generated by other DNA sequences in the sample. The rearrangement links TRBV11-2 to TRBJ2-7; 7 positions match TRBD2. The CDR3 has 14 residues. Trimming removed 4 bases from V and 5 bases from J; junction bases left unmatched: 8. The germline gives CDR1 SGHAT, CDR2 FQNNGV. The CDR3 loop reads CASSSRAGVDEQYF. The DNA for the CDR3 is TGTGCCAGCAGCTCGCGCGCGGGGGTCGACGAGCAGTACTTC.

In regard to this clone: The identical CDR3 is also encoded by other nucleotide sequences in the sample. CDR3 amino acids: CASSVEAGNYGYTF. CDR3 DNA sequence: TGTGCCAGCAGCGTAGAGGCAGGTAACTATGGCTACACCTTC. The V gene is TRBV9, the J gene TRBJ1-2; D ambiguous. CDR3 size: 14 residues. Germline V lookup: CDR1 SGDLS, CDR2 YYNGEE. Deletions cut 0 bases from V and 1 base from J, with 7 bases between.

The V and J genes are TRBV6-1 and TRBJ1-5; D gene unclear. In germline, CDR1 is MNHNS, CDR2 SASEGT. V lost 2 bases and J 0 bases, leaving 11 bases between the germline ends. There are 16 residues in the CDR3. The CDR3 here is CASSEPLSYSNQPQHF. In DNA, the CDR3 is TGTGCCAGCAGTGAACCGCTGTCATATAGCAATCAGCCCCAGCATTTT.

This chain uses TRBV9 with TRBJ2-5, with 9 bases identical to TRBD1. The CDR3 is 17 amino acids. Unmatched junction bases numbered 15, after V lost 3 bases and J lost 6 bases. The germline V gene has CDR1 SGDLS and CDR2 YYNGEE. In DNA form, the CDR3 reads TGTGCCAGCAGCGACCACCCGGGACAGGGAAGGAAGAAGACCCAGTACTTC. This codes for CASSDHPGQGRKKTQYF.

V usage is TRBV14 and J usage is TRBJ2-7, with 7 bases fitting TRBD1. After removal of 3 bases from V and 9 bases from J, the junction contained 23 bases not matched to a gene. The CDR3 totals 18 residues. Germline V lookup: CDR1 SGHDN, CDR2 FVKESK. The CDR3 DNA reads as TGTGCCAGCAGCCAGATGAGACCCTCCGGGGCAGGGGGTAGGCGGCAGTACTTC. Its translation is CASSQMRPSGAGGRRQYF.

This chain links TRBV7-6 with TRBJ2-2, with 7 positions matching TRBD2. CDR1 and CDR2 (germline): SGHVS, FNYEAQ. This CDR3 region has 16 residues. J gave up 5 bases and V 0 bases, and 6 bases lay outside the gene matches. The chain's CDR3 is CASSLAGGSGTGELFF. Written as DNA, the CDR3 is TGTGCCAGCAGCTTAGCCGGCGGGAGCGGGACCGGGGAGCTGTTTTTT.

This chain connects TRBV7-8 to TRBJ2-2; 7 bases align to TRBD2. There are 15 residues in the CDR3. J was trimmed by 5 bases and V by 4 bases; bases with no gene match: 7. The germline gives CDR1 SGHVS, CDR2 FQNEAQ. The CDR3 region has the DNA TGTGCCAGCAGCTCCCCAGAGGGAGGGACCGGGGAGCTGTTTTTT. Its protein is CASSSPEGGTGELFF.

The chain has TRBV5-6 and TRBJ2-5; 7 bases line up with TRBD2. This CDR3 has 16 residues. Germline V gene data show CDR1 as SGHDT and CDR2 as YYEEEE. Unmatched junction bases numbered 7, after V lost 0 bases and J lost 2 bases. CDR3 coding DNA: TGTGCCAGCAGCTTGGACGGGGGAGGGCTACAAGAGACCCAGTACTTC. It yields the protein CASSLDGGGLQETQYF. Looking up the rest from reference TRBV5-6 and TRBJ2-5 gives the full variable domain: DAGVTQSPTHLIKTRGQQVTLRCSPKSGHDTVSWYQQALGQGPQFIFQYYEEEERQRGNFPDRFSGHQFPNYSSELNVNALLLGDSALYLCASSLDGGGLQETQYFGPGTRLLVL.

This sequence joins TRBV9 and TRBJ2-7, with TRBD1 matching over 10 bases. The V gene's germline CDR1 is SGDLS and CDR2 YYNGEE. V was clipped by 2 bases and J by 7 bases; unmatched bases: 9. This CDR3 has 15 residues. The CDR3 coding sequence is TGTGCCAGCAGCGTTAGCGACAGGGGGCCACGGGAGCAGTACTTC. Translating gives CASSVSDRGPREQYF. Supplemented by reference TRBV9 and TRBJ2-7, the full variable domain reads DSGVTQTPKHLITATGQRVTLRCSPRSGDLSVYWYQQSLDQGLQFLIQYYNGEERAKGNILERFSAQQFPDLHSELNLSSLELGDSALYFCASSVSDRGPREQYFGPGTRLTVT.

The chain couples TRBV7-3 to TRBJ2-7, with TRBD2 identical over 10 bases. The germline V gene encodes CDR1 SGHTA and CDR2 FQGTGA. V dropped 2 bases and J dropped 6; count of bases not matched to a gene: 4. The CDR3 is 14 residues long. The CDR3 spells CASSLASGSSEQYF. The CDR3 DNA sequence: TGTGCCAGCAGCTTAGCTAGCGGGAGTAGCGAGCAGTACTTC.

The chain combines TRBV28 with TRBJ2-7; D tentatively fits TRBD1 or TRBD2 (5 bases each). Germline V gene data show CDR1 as MDHEN and CDR2 as SYDVKM. The CDR3 runs to 16 residues. Trimming removed 5 bases at V and 0 bases at J, with 17 bases between. CDR3 bases: TGTGCCAGCAGTCATCCGACTCGGGACGGCTCCTACGAGCAGTACTTC. Translation: CASSHPTRDGSYEQYF.

This clone was seen only once. The V and J genes are TRBV6-1 and TRBJ2-7, with TRBD2 as a possible D gene (6 bases). The V gene lost 4 bases and the J gene lost 2 bases, with 18 bases spanning the gap. The V gene's germline CDR1 is MNHNS and CDR2 SASEGT. The CDR3 is 16 amino acids. Here the CDR3 reads CASSGVPGAGPYEQYF. The DNA for the CDR3 is TGTGCCAGCAGTGGAGTTCCGGGAGCAGGCCCCTACGAGCAGTACTTC.

The rearrangement joins TRBV14 to TRBJ2-7, with D hard to call. Per the germline V gene, CDR1 is SGHDN and CDR2 is FVKESK. The CDR3 sequence is 16 residues long. V was trimmed by 4 bases and J by 3 bases, leaving 19 bases between them. The CDR3 reads CASSPLRVGSFYEQYF. DNA of the CDR3: TGTGCCAGCAGCCCACTACGGGTCGGCAGCTTCTACGAGCAGTACTTC.

V gene TRBV27 combines with J gene TRBJ1-2; possible D gene TRBD1, 6 bases. Germline V gene data show CDR1 as MNHEY and CDR2 as SMNVEV (reference sequence). This CDR3 comprises 15 residues. V lost 5 bases to trimming and J lost 6 bases, with 19 bases between them. The CDR3: CASSNLIGRGNGYTF. In DNA, the CDR3 is TGTGCCAGCAGTAACCTAATAGGCAGGGGAAATGGCTACACCTTC.

V usage is TRBV10-2 and J usage is TRBJ2-7; 10 positions agree with TRBD2. The CDR3 contains 14 residues. Germline V gives CDR1 WSHSY, CDR2 SAAADI. With V trimmed by 6 bases and J by 3 bases, 5 bases remained unmatched. The CDR3 loop is CASREGLARYEQYF. CDR3 in DNA: TGCGCCAGCAGGGAGGGACTAGCGCGCTACGAGCAGTACTTC.

This chain connects TRBV28 to TRBJ2-5; 11 nucleotides line up with TRBD2. There are 13 residues in the CDR3. Germline loops: CDR1 MDHEN, CDR2 SYDVKM. Trimming took 7 bases from V and 7 from J; bases not matched to a gene: 5. CDR3 in amino acids: CASTTSGSVTQYF. CDR3 bases: TGTGCCAGCACAACTAGCGGGAGTGTGACCCAGTACTTC.

The chain joins TRBV4-1 to TRBJ2-7, with a weak D call TRBD2 (5 bases). Trimming cost V 4 bases and J 0 bases, with 16 bases left between them. The CDR3 consists of 16 residues. Germline values: CDR1 MGHRA, CDR2 YSYEKL. CDR3 residues: CASSPSGGSSSYEQYF. The DNA for the CDR3 is TGCGCCAGCAGCCCCTCAGGCGGGTCAAGCTCCTACGAGCAGTACTTC.

Note on this clone: The same CDR3 is also encoded by other DNA sequences in this sample. J is TRBJ2-1 and V is TRBV27, with D uncertain. The CDR3 contains 13 residues. Trimming stripped 1 base from V and 7 bases from J, with 8 bases between. Germline CDR1 and CDR2: MNHEY and SMNVEV (reference sequence). CDR3 protein: CASSLLGANEQFF. The CDR3 DNA reads as TGTGCCAGCAGTTTATTAGGCGCAAATGAGCAGTTCTTC.